These T cell receptor beta chains were read from a single sample in a study of blood T cell repertoires in COVID-19. Assay: immunoSEQ multiplex PCR; the TCRdb copy retains only in-frame clones and omits some. The sample has around 250,000 clones; roughly 84% are singletons. Sequences were obtained from peripheral blood. The receptors stem from a woman in her thirties or forties who had recovered from COVID-19. The CDR3 runs from the conserved cysteine through the conserved F or W. The order of the fields is CDR3 DNA, CDR3 protein, J gene, V gene, D gene, clone size. A D gene is named only where the DNA matches it firmly. Only some rows state a clone size, as once, few, many or a class for expanded clones.

CDR3 DNA: TGTGCCAGCAGCCAAGATGGGGCAGATTCTGGAAACACCATATATTTT
CDR3 protein: CASSQDGADSGNTIYF
J gene: TRBJ1-3
V gene: TRBV4-2
D gene: -
clone size: few

CDR3 DNA: TGTGCCAGCAGTTCCGGCGGGGGGGCTGGCACAGATACGCAGTATTTT
CDR3 protein: CASSSGGGAGTDTQYF
J gene: TRBJ2-3
V gene: TRBV6-2/TRBV6-3
D gene: TRBD2
clone size: -

CDR3 DNA: TGTGCCAGCAGAGACTACTGGGGCTACACCTTC
CDR3 protein: CASRDYWGYTF
J gene: TRBJ1-2
V gene: TRBV5-4
D gene: -
clone size: -

CDR3 DNA: TGCGCCAGCAGTGAGGGCAGTCGAGAGGGCCAAGAGACCCAGTACTTC
CDR3 protein: CASSEGSREGQETQYF
J gene: TRBJ2-5
V gene: TRBV10-1
D gene: -
clone size: -

CDR3 DNA: TGTGCCAGCAGTTACCGCGGACAGGGACAAGGTGAAGCTTTCTTT
CDR3 protein: CASSYRGQGQGEAFF
J gene: TRBJ1-1
V gene: TRBV6-5
D gene: TRBD1
clone size: -

CDR3 DNA: TGTGCCAGCACTCGGACTAGCGGGGGCTACGAGCAGTACTTC
CDR3 protein: CASTRTSGGYEQYF
J gene: TRBJ2-7
V gene: TRBV2
D gene: TRBD2
clone size: -

CDR3 DNA: TGTGCCAGCAGCCAACGTAGGGGAGGCTATGGCTACACCTTC
CDR3 protein: CASSQRRGGYGYTF
J gene: TRBJ1-2
V gene: TRBV3-1/TRBV3-2
D gene: -
clone size: -

CDR3 DNA: TGCGCCAGCAGCTGGGAGGGTGAGGAGACCCAGTACTTC
CDR3 protein: CASSWEGEETQYF
J gene: TRBJ2-5
V gene: TRBV5-1
D gene: TRBD2
clone size: -

CDR3 DNA: TGCGCCAGCAGCCGGGCCGGGACAACTTACGGGGAGCTGTTTTTT
CDR3 protein: CASSRAGTTYGELFF
J gene: TRBJ2-2
V gene: TRBV4-1
D gene: -
clone size: -

CDR3 DNA: TGTGCCAGTCTGAGGGGGGGGACAGATACGCAGTATTTT
CDR3 protein: CASLRGGTDTQYF
J gene: TRBJ2-3
V gene: TRBV19
D gene: -
clone size: -

CDR3 DNA: TGTGCCAGCAGTGCCTCCAGGGGGGCGCAGCGTGGAAAACTGTTTTTT
CDR3 protein: CASSASRGAQRGKLFF
J gene: TRBJ1-4
V gene: TRBV27
D gene: TRBD1
clone size: once

CDR3 DNA: TGTGCCAGCAGTACAGGACAGGTGACTAATGAAAAACTGTTTTTT
CDR3 protein: CASSTGQVTNEKLFF
J gene: TRBJ1-4
V gene: TRBV28
D gene: TRBD1
clone size: -

CDR3 DNA: TGCAGCGTTGAAGGGCTAGCGGGGCCCACAGATACGCAGTATTTT
CDR3 protein: CSVEGLAGPTDTQYF
J gene: TRBJ2-3
V gene: TRBV29-1
D gene: TRBD2
clone size: -

CDR3 DNA: TGTGCCTGGAGAAAACTAGCGGGGGCTTTGGCAGATACGCAGTATTTT
CDR3 protein: CAWRKLAGALADTQYF
J gene: TRBJ2-3
V gene: TRBV30
D gene: TRBD2
clone size: -

CDR3 DNA: TGTGCCAGTATCATAAGCGGGGCCTCCCCCGGGGAGCTGTTTTTT
CDR3 protein: CASIISGASPGELFF
J gene: TRBJ2-2
V gene: TRBV19
D gene: TRBD2
clone size: many

CDR3 DNA: TGTGCCAGTATAAGCCAGGCCCCCTATGGCTACACCTTC
CDR3 protein: CASISQAPYGYTF
J gene: TRBJ1-2
V gene: TRBV28
D gene: -
clone size: -

CDR3 DNA: TGTGCCACCAGCTCAGGACAGAACACAGATACGCAGTATTTT
CDR3 protein: CATSSGQNTDTQYF
J gene: TRBJ2-3
V gene: TRBV15
D gene: -
clone size: -

CDR3 DNA: TGTGCCAGTAGTATCGGGACAGGCCGCGGTGGAGGTGGCTACACCTTC
CDR3 protein: CASSIGTGRGGGGYTF
J gene: TRBJ1-2
V gene: TRBV19
D gene: TRBD1
clone size: few

CDR3 DNA: TGTGCCACCAGTGATTTAGGGGAGCGGGGGGGCCGCGATGAGCAGTTCTTC
CDR3 protein: CATSDLGERGGRDEQFF
J gene: TRBJ2-1
V gene: TRBV24-1
D gene: TRBD2
clone size: -

CDR3 DNA: TGCAGTGCCGGGGGGGTGAATGAGCAGTTCTTC
CDR3 protein: CSAGGVNEQFF
J gene: TRBJ2-1
V gene: TRBV20-1
D gene: TRBD2
clone size: -

CDR3 DNA: TGTGCCAGCAGCTTAGCACAGGGGGGCTATGGCTACACCTTC
CDR3 protein: CASSLAQGGYGYTF
J gene: TRBJ1-2
V gene: TRBV7-2
D gene: TRBD1
clone size: -

CDR3 DNA: TGTGCCAGCAGCCAAGGCCCCGGGCTAGCGGACCACAATGAGCAGTTCTTC
CDR3 protein: CASSQGPGLADHNEQFF
J gene: TRBJ2-1
V gene: TRBV3-1/TRBV3-2
D gene: TRBD2
clone size: -

CDR3 DNA: TGTGCCAGCAGCCCCGGGACAGCATACTATGGCTACACCTTC
CDR3 protein: CASSPGTAYYGYTF
J gene: TRBJ1-2
V gene: TRBV14
D gene: TRBD1
clone size: -

CDR3 DNA: TGTGCCACCCAGGAGAACACTGAAGCTTTCTTT
CDR3 protein: CATQENTEAFF
J gene: TRBJ1-1
V gene: TRBV2
D gene: -
clone size: few

CDR3 DNA: TGTGCCAGCAGCAGATCAGGGACAGACTATGGCTACACCTTC
CDR3 protein: CASSRSGTDYGYTF
J gene: TRBJ1-2
V gene: TRBV7-9
D gene: TRBD1
clone size: -

CDR3 DNA: TGTGCCAGCCTAACCCCCGGGACAGCCCTGGGAAACACCATATATTTT
CDR3 protein: CASLTPGTALGNTIYF
J gene: TRBJ1-3
V gene: TRBV28
D gene: TRBD1
clone size: -

CDR3 DNA: TGTGCCAGCAGCTTAGTAATCCTAACGGGAGAGCAGTACTTC
CDR3 protein: CASSLVILTGEQYF
J gene: TRBJ2-7
V gene: TRBV7-9
D gene: -
clone size: -

CDR3 DNA: TGCGCCAGTCATACAGGGGACTATAATTCACCCCTCCACTTT
CDR3 protein: CASHTGDYNSPLHF
J gene: TRBJ1-6
V gene: TRBV5-1
D gene: TRBD1
clone size: -

CDR3 DNA: TGTGCCACCAGCAGAGATTACGGCAGGGGGAACGAGCAGTACTTC
CDR3 protein: CATSRDYGRGNEQYF
J gene: TRBJ2-7
V gene: TRBV15
D gene: TRBD1
clone size: -

CDR3 DNA: TGCAGCGTTGATGGTGCTGGACAGGGTAAGGTCACTGAAGCTTTCTTT
CDR3 protein: CSVDGAGQGKVTEAFF
J gene: TRBJ1-1
V gene: TRBV29-1
D gene: TRBD1
clone size: -

CDR3 DNA: TGTGCCAGCAGACAACTAACAGGGAACACTGAAGCTTTCTTT
CDR3 protein: CASRQLTGNTEAFF
J gene: TRBJ1-1
V gene: TRBV7-2
D gene: -
clone size: -

CDR3 DNA: TGTGCCAGCAGCCCAGCGGGGGGAAGGAATGGCTACACCTTC
CDR3 protein: CASSPAGGRNGYTF
J gene: TRBJ1-2
V gene: TRBV7-2
D gene: -
clone size: -

CDR3 DNA: TGTGCCATCAGTGAGTTAGGGGGGGACACTGAAGCTTTCTTT
CDR3 protein: CAISELGGDTEAFF
J gene: TRBJ1-1
V gene: TRBV10-3
D gene: -
clone size: -

CDR3 DNA: TGTGCCAGCAGCCCGTGGCTGGGGACAGGGAGTGAGCAGTTCTTC
CDR3 protein: CASSPWLGTGSEQFF
J gene: TRBJ2-1
V gene: TRBV5-6
D gene: TRBD1
clone size: -

CDR3 DNA: TGTGCCAGCAGCTTATACGGCGCGGATAGCTCCTACGAGCAGTACTTC
CDR3 protein: CASSLYGADSSYEQYF
J gene: TRBJ2-7
V gene: TRBV7-9
D gene: -
clone size: -